Shown below are 17 T cell receptor beta chains from a single sample sequenced in a study of OX40 agonist ivuxolimab in advanced cancers. Library preparation was by the immunoSEQ multiplex PCR assay. This is the immuneACCESS table as TCRdb keeps it, with only in-frame sequences that have V and J called. A part of the clones is gone; compared with another copy, unresolved V genes explain less than half, and the rest is unexplained. The sample profile shows more than 45,000 clones; about nine tenths of them were found once. Roughly 8.1% of the sample belongs to the ten largest clones. The sample in question was CD4+ or CD8+ T cells sorted from blood, obtained in a trial of the OX40 agonist ivuxolimab. These TCRs come from an adult with an advanced solid tumor such as melanoma, head and neck, liver or kidney cancer.

The chain combines TRBV7-2 with TRBJ2-2; D is ambiguous. Germline loops: CDR1 SGHTA, CDR2 FQGNSA. The V and J ends lost 3 bases and 10 bases respectively, with 12 bases between them. The CDR3 has 13 amino acids. In nucleotides, the CDR3 is TGTGCCAGCAGCTTTACCCCGACCTCGGAGCTGTTTTTT. Protein product: CASSFTPTSELFF.

The V call is TRBV18, the J call TRBJ2-4, with D perhaps matching TRBD1 (7 bases). Germline CDR1 and CDR2: KGHSH and LQKENI. V gave up 0 bases and J gave up 0 bases, with 15 bases separating them. CDR3 length equals 18 residues. CDR3 in DNA: TGTGCCAGCTCACCACCGCGGGACAGTGGACTAGCCAAAAACATTCAGTACTTC. Amino acids: CASSPPRDSGLAKNIQYF.

The genes are TRBV5-1 and TRBJ2-3, with 13 bases identical to TRBD2. V lost 4 bases, J lost 3 bases, and 5 bases stayed unmatched. CDR3 length: 16 amino acids. In germline, CDR1 is SGHRS, CDR2 YFSETQ. The CDR3: CASSLGTSGTTDTQYF. The DNA of the CDR3 is TGCGCCAGCAGCCTAGGGACTAGCGGGACTACAGATACGCAGTATTTT.

CDR3 nucleotides: TGTGCCAGTAGTTCCAGGGGGGCTTACGAGCAGTACTTC. Amino acid sequence: CASSSRGAYEQYF. The chain is built from TRBV19 and TRBJ2-7; D might be TRBD1 (7 bases). V shed 5 bases and J shed 4 bases, with 12 bases lying between them. Germline CDR1 LNHDA, CDR2 SQIVND (reference sequence). This CDR3 is built from 13 residues.

J is TRBJ1-5 and V is TRBV19; D is possibly TRBD1 (6 bases). In germline, CDR1 is LNHDA, CDR2 SQIVND (reference sequence). The V end was cut by 9 bases, the J end by 3 bases, with 12 bases between. This CDR3 region has 13 residues. CDR3 DNA: TGTGCCAGCGCAGGACAGTACAATCAGCCCCAGCATTTT. Translated: CASAGQYNQPQHF.

This rearrangement joins TRBV5-5 to TRBJ2-3; TRBD2 matches at 8 bases. CDR1 is SGHKS and CDR2 is YYEKEE in the germline V gene (reference sequence). The V gene end was trimmed by 4 bases and the J gene end by 1 base; junction bases not matched to a gene: 5. The CDR3 is 15 amino acids. CDR3 sequence reads: CASSLLTSGTDTQYF. The CDR3 nucleotides read TGTGCCAGCAGCCTATTGACTAGCGGCACAGATACGCAGTATTTT.

CDR3: CASSLQGTNEKLFF. DNA of the CDR3: TGTGCCAGCAGCTTGCAGGGGACTAATGAAAAACTGTTTTTT. The chain uses TRBV5-4 and TRBJ1-4; weak D call: TRBD1 (6 bases). The CDR3 totals 14 residues. The V gene's germline CDR1 is SGHNT and CDR2 YYREEE (reference sequence). V was trimmed by 1 base and J by 2 bases, leaving 6 bases between them.

The chain joins TRBV19 to TRBJ2-1, with 9 bases identical to TRBD2. The CDR3 consists of 17 residues. V trimming: 5 bases; J trimming: 3 bases; junction bases outside the gene matches: 11. CDR1 is LNHDA and CDR2 is SQIVND in the germline V gene (reference sequence). CDR3 loop: CASSADGASGIYNEQFF. The CDR3 DNA reads TGTGCCAGTAGTGCGGATGGGGCTAGCGGGATCTACAATGAGCAGTTCTTC.

The J gene is TRBJ2-6, the V gene TRBV5-1; D uncertain. The ends were cut back, 2 bases at V and 2 bases at J, with 8 bases in the middle. Germline loops: CDR1 SGHRS, CDR2 YFSETQ. The CDR3 extends over 15 amino acids. CDR3 nucleotide sequence: TGCGCCAGCAGCTTTGGGAACACTGGGGCCAACGTCCTGACTTTC. Translation: CASSFGNTGANVLTF. Supplemented by reference TRBV5-1 and TRBJ2-6, the full variable domain reads KAGVTQTPRYLIKTRGQQVTLSCSPISGHRSVSWYQQTPGQGLQFLFEYFSETQRNKGNFPGRFSGRQFSNSRSEMNVSTLELGDSALYLCASSFGNTGANVLTFGAGSRLTVL.

The chain combines TRBV5-1 with TRBJ1-1; D gene unclear. V gave up 0 bases and J gave up 3 bases, with 12 bases separating them. This CDR3 is 15 amino acids long. Germline V gives CDR1 SGHRS, CDR2 YFSETQ. CDR3 amino acids: CASSLAGGVDTEAFF. The CDR3 DNA reads TGCGCCAGCAGCTTGGCAGGAGGTGTCGACACTGAAGCTTTCTTT.

This clone was counted between two and nine times. This sequence joins TRBV9 and TRBJ2-1; 8 bases fit TRBD1. This CDR3 region has 15 residues. Trimming cost V 10 bases and J 8 bases; bases outside gene matches: 17. The germline CDR1 and CDR2 sequences are SGDLS and YYNGEE. As DNA, the CDR3 is TGTGCCCGCATGGCGGTCGAGACAGGGGAGGATGAGCAGTTCTTC. It yields the protein CARMAVETGEDEQFF.

The rearrangement joins TRBV19 to TRBJ2-3; 11 positions match TRBD1. The J segment lost 5 bases and the V segment lost 2 bases, leaving 3 bases of the junction unmatched. The CDR3 sequence is 15 residues long. The germline V gene encodes CDR1 LNHDA and CDR2 SQIVND (reference sequence). The CDR3 loop is CASSIRTGGIDTQYF. CDR3 nucleotides: TGTGCCAGTAGTATAAGGACAGGGGGCATAGATACGCAGTATTTT.

The chain carries TRBV6-5 and TRBJ2-7, with D maybe TRBD1 (5 bases). Germline values: CDR1 MNHEY, CDR2 SVGAGI. CDR3 length: 14 amino acids. Trimming removed 5 bases from V and 2 bases from J, with 13 bases in between. The CDR3 DNA reads TGTGCCAGCAGTGTCCAGGGTCCAACCTACGAGCAGTACTTC. Residues: CASSVQGPTYEQYF.

The chain uses TRBV28 and TRBJ2-7; TRBD1 matches 10 bases. The CDR3 is made up of 15 amino acids. V lost 6 bases to trimming and J lost 1 base; unmatched junction nucleotides: 6. Per germline, CDR1 MDHEN and CDR2 SYDVKM. The CDR3 sequence: CASSKQGQGSYEQYF. CDR3 nucleotides: TGTGCCAGCAGCAAGCAGGGACAGGGGTCCTACGAGCAGTACTTC.

This rearrangement joins TRBV19 to TRBJ2-2, with TRBD2 matching over 12 bases. Germline trimming cut 4 bases from V and 4 bases from J; bases unmatched to any gene: 13. The CDR3 loop spans 19 amino acids. From germline, CDR1 is LNHDA and CDR2 SQIVND (reference sequence). The CDR3 protein is CASSRSRTSGEGSTGELFF. In DNA form, the CDR3 reads TGTGCCAGTAGTAGATCCCGGACTAGCGGGGAGGGCAGCACCGGGGAGCTGTTTTTT.

This chain connects TRBV29-1 to TRBJ2-7; tentatively, D is TRBD2 (5 bases). Trimming removed 6 bases at V and 3 bases at J, with 9 bases between. CDR3 size: 11 residues. The V gene's germline CDR1 is SQVTM and CDR2 ANQGSEA. In nucleotides, the CDR3 is TGCAGCGTCGGACTCGTCTACGAGCAGTACTTC. This gives the protein CSVGLVYEQYF.

The chain combines TRBV6-6 with TRBJ2-7; D tentatively reads TRBD1 or TRBD2 (6 bases each). Germline assignment: CDR1 MNHNY and CDR2 SVGAGI (reference sequence). V was cut by 6 bases and J by 4 bases, with 16 bases left in between. The CDR3 consists of 14 residues. CDR3 sequence (DNA): TGTGCCAGCAGGCCTCGAGGGGGAGGTTACGAGCAGTACTTC. Translating gives CASRPRGGGYEQYF.